This T cell receptor (beta chain) appears in the sequencing data of a study of blood T cell repertoires in COVID-19 (dated by TCRdb to the early 2020s). About the investigation overall: Samples from collaborators originated in the United States, Italy and Spain and spanned both the acute and convalescent phases of COVID-19. The material from the prospective study consisted of cDNA or gDNA derived from T cells, B-cell-depleted T cells, or PBMCs. The dataset comprised deeply sampled blood TCRbeta repertoires from subjects exposed to, actively infected with, or recovered from COVID-19. A freely available public database, intended as a resource for researchers studying the immune response to SARS-CoV-2, is where the repertoires were released. Samples came from the ongoing ImmuneRACE study (first 160 participants) plus 1,254 subjects from 6 global collaborators. Sample metadata almost always included a de-identified subject ID, COVID-19 status, age in years and sex. Where available, HLA class I and class II types were obtained from metadata supplied by the sample provider rather than from assay-based typing.

TCRbeta CDR3 regions were amplified from genomic DNA using the immunoSEQ Assay, a bias-controlled multiplex PCR. The study's processing was this. The number of nucleated cells in each sample was estimated by amplification of reference gene primers within the assay. Sequence reads were collapsed and filtered to measure the absolute abundance of every unique TCRbeta CDR3 rearrangement. For each sample, productive Simpson clonality was calculated as the square root of Simpson's diversity index over productive rearrangements. TCRdb mirrors the immuneACCESS table, restricted to in-frame sequences. Some clones are absent from its copies; in checked studies, under half trace to an unresolved V gene, and the reason for the others is unknown. Clone size and V and J calls were adopted from that table, with D and trimming inferred from the DNA. The sample contains about 87,000 clones, about 79% of them found a single time. Around 4.4% of the sample lies in the top ten.

Collaborating institutions collected whole blood in K2EDTA tubes following their own protocols. For TCRbeta analysis, collaborators shipped samples as frozen whole blood, isolated PBMCs, or DNA extracted from either of those sample types. With regard to this clone: No cognate antigen has been identified for it. Its ends do not fully match the called genes, so a read error is possible.

Points the paper makes about the study in general: How much clinical and demographic metadata was included differed by source and by participant, and the metadata was provided uncurated.

In the germline V gene, CDR1 corresponds to SNHLY and CDR2 to FYNNEI. CDR3 length: 16 amino acids, cysteine to phenylalanine. The kept DNA is CDR3 alone, 48 bases in frame from the first base. Recombination connected TRBV2 to TRBJ1-4; TRBD1 is possibly the D segment (6 matching bases). The sequence came from a woman in her 50s with acute or convalescent COVID-19. The source material was peripheral blood. The nucleotide sequence is TGTGCCAGCAGTAAAGCAAACAGGGCAACTAATGAAAAACTGTTTTTT. This encodes CASSKANRATNEKLFF.